This TCR beta chain was retrieved from a study of blood T cell repertoires in COVID-19. Study in general: The origin of the acute and convalescent COVID-19 samples was the United States, Italy and Spain.

The table came from immunoSEQ multiplex PCR; TCRdb's copy has only in-frame clones and leaves some out. Altogether roughly 55,000 clones are present, roughly four fifths being singletons, with the ten largest covering less than 2%. Between the trimmed V and J ends, which lost 3 bases and 0 bases, there was a span of 9 bases. This CDR3 region has 15 residues. Germline V CDR1 and CDR2: MGHRA, YSYEKL. V gene TRBV4-1 combines with J gene TRBJ1-5; unclear D gene. This receptor was identified in a woman in her sixties or seventies with acute or convalescent COVID-19. Sequenced material: peripheral blood. This CDR3 is CASSQGDTSNQPQHF. In DNA form, the CDR3 reads TGCGCCAGCAGCCAGGGTGACACTAGCAATCAGCCCCAGCATTTT.